This T cell receptor beta chain came from a study of breast tumors, draining lymph nodes, adjacent tissues. The CDR3 has 12 amino acids. Germline values: CDR1 MNHEY, CDR2 SVGEGT. The V end was cut by 2 bases, the J end by 7 bases, with 7 bases between. Each CDR3 protein is one row after TCRdb ran MiXCR on the multiplex PCR reads. The sample carries about 200,000 distinct CDR3 sequences, approximately 33% recorded once. Axillary draining lymph nodes of breast cancer patients supplied the node samples. This clonotype was counted at least ten times. Sequencing used axillary lymph node tissue. This TCR was sampled from a female donor with breast cancer. Some clones in this sample may be carry-over from other donors' samples. This chain joins TRBV6-2 or TRBV6-3 and TRBJ2-3; D remains unclear. CDR3 bases: TGTGCCAGCAGTTACGCCGGAAATACGCAGTATTTT. This translates into CASSYAGNTQYF.